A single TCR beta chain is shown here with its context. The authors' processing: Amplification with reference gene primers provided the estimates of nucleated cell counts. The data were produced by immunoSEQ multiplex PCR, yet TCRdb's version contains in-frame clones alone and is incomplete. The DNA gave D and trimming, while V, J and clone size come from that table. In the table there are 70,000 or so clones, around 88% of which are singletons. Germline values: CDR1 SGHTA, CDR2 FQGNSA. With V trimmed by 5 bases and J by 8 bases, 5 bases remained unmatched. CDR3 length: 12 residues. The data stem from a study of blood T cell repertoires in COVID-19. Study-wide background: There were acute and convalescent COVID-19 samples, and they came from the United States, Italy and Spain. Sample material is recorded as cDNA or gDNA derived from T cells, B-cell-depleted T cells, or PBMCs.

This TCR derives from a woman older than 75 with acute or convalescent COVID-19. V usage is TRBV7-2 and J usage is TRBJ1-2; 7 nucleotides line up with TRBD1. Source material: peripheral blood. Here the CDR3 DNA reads TGTGCCAGCAGCCCTACAGGGGAAGGCTACACCTTC. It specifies CASSPTGEGYTF.